This TCR beta chain stems from a study of shared clonotypes between healthy human individuals. Notes on the study in general: Researchers sampled only blood; tissue repertoires likely differ.

Germline V CDR1 and CDR2: SGHAT, FQNNGV. V lost 3 bases and J lost 5, with 14 bases in between. This CDR3 comprises 14 residues. Assay execution took place at the deep level. Clones were sequenced by immunoSEQ multiplex PCR, and TCRdb holds only the in-frame ones, with some missing. Of hundreds of thousands of clones detected, about 96% appear once; the ten largest clones hold roughly 0.06%. As to this clone: Its specificity is unknown.

In the CD4+ fraction, cells were divided into CD45RA+ naive and CD45RA-negative memory subsets. Material for sequencing was naive CD4+ T cells sorted from blood. Noted subset: CD45RA+ positively selected. The chain couples TRBV11-2 to TRBJ2-7; D ambiguous. The source of this sequence is a woman aged 25 to 39 in good health. The CDR3 DNA sequence: TGTGCCAGCAGCTTTTCCCCGGACGCGGACGAGCAGTACTTC. This translates into CASSFSPDADEQYF.